These 19 T cell receptor beta chains share one sample of origin, sequenced in a study of PD-1 blockade in classical Hodgkin lymphoma. Time point given: cycle 4 day 1 (C4D1), after around six weeks of nivolumab. All patients relapsed after autologous stem cell transplantation, and brentuximab vedotin exposure varied. TCRdb's copy holds only in-frame clones and misses some; the assay was immunoSEQ multiplex PCR. The sample has approximately 22,000 clones, roughly 80% seen once; the top ten hold roughly 6.6%. Specimen: peripheral blood mononuclear cells (PBMCs), collected before the fourth cycle of nivolumab. The receptor set was obtained from a human donor with classical Hodgkin lymphoma.

This rearrangement joins TRBV29-1 to TRBJ1-2; 9 positions match TRBD1. The CDR3 runs 13 residues. J lost 7 bases, V lost 6 bases, and 9 bases had no gene match. From germline, CDR1 is SQVTM and CDR2 ANQGSEA. The DNA of the CDR3 is TGCAGCGTGGCCGGGACAGGGAAGGCTGGCTACACCTTC. The encoded protein is CSVAGTGKAGYTF. The complete variable domain, with remaining parts taken from reference TRBV29-1 and TRBJ1-2, reads SAVISQKPSRDICQRGTSLTIQCQVDSQVTMMFWYRQQPGQSLTLIATANQGSEATYESGFVIDKFPISRPNLTFSTLTVSNMSPEDSSIYLCSVAGTGKAGYTFGSGTRLTVV.

The chain couples TRBV6-5 to TRBJ1-5; D remains unclear. The germline V gene encodes CDR1 MNHEY and CDR2 SVGAGI. Trimming pared 5 bases from V and 5 bases from J, leaving 10 bases between. This CDR3 is built from 13 residues. This CDR3 reads CASSPLAYQPQHF. The CDR3 DNA reads TGTGCCAGCAGTCCTTTAGCGTATCAGCCCCAGCATTTT.

V is TRBV4-1 and J is TRBJ2-1, with 11 bases fitting TRBD2. Germline loops: CDR1 MGHRA, CDR2 YSYEKL. The CDR3 contains 15 residues. The J segment lost 4 bases and the V segment lost 4 bases, leaving 3 bases of the junction unmatched. CDR3 in amino acids: CASSPTSGEYNEQFF. The CDR3 DNA sequence: TGCGCCAGCAGCCCGACTAGCGGGGAATACAATGAGCAGTTCTTC.

In regard to this clone: This specimen includes other DNA sequences encoding the same CDR3. The chain couples TRBV5-1 to TRBJ2-5; unclear D gene. The ends were cut back, 2 bases at V and 4 bases at J, with 3 bases in the middle. The CDR3 is 11 residues long. Germline values: CDR1 SGHRS, CDR2 YFSETQ. CDR3 sequence reads: CASSLRETQYF. The CDR3 DNA reads as TGCGCCAGCAGCTTAAGAGAGACCCAGTACTTC.

The rearrangement links TRBV19 to TRBJ2-5, with 15 bases that match TRBD2. V was clipped by 1 base and J by 5 bases; unmatched bases: 5. Germline CDR1 and CDR2: LNHDA and SQIVND (reference sequence). The CDR3 is made up of 17 amino acids. CDR3 protein: CASSIGTSGRAAETQYF. The CDR3 DNA reads as TGTGCCAGTAGTATAGGGACTAGCGGGAGGGCCGCGGAGACCCAGTACTTC.

The chain uses TRBV19 and TRBJ1-6; 8 bases agree with TRBD1. CDR1 is LNHDA and CDR2 is SQIVND in the germline V gene (reference sequence). This CDR3 is built from 15 residues. V gave up 5 bases and J gave up 7 bases; unmatched junction bases: 7. CDR3 sequence: CASSLGTGGNSPLHF. The CDR3 DNA reads as TGTGCCAGTAGTCTCGGGACAGGAGGAAATTCACCCCTCCACTTT.

The genes are TRBV5-6 and TRBJ2-3, with D unresolved. Per the germline V gene, CDR1 is SGHDT and CDR2 is YYEEEE. V was trimmed by 0 bases and J by 0 bases, leaving 14 bases between them. The CDR3 totals 17 residues. The CDR3 nucleotides are TGTGCCAGCAGCTTGGCGACCGGGCCAGCTAGCACAGATACGCAGTATTTT. Encoded protein: CASSLATGPASTDTQYF. Supplemented by reference TRBV5-6 and TRBJ2-3, the full variable domain reads DAGVTQSPTHLIKTRGQQVTLRCSPKSGHDTVSWYQQALGQGPQFIFQYYEEEERQRGNFPDRFSGHQFPNYSSELNVNALLLGDSALYLCASSLATGPASTDTQYFGPGTRLTVL.

This clone was picked up a small number of times. The chain employs TRBV18 and TRBJ2-7; maybe TRBD2 (6 bases). Germline CDR1 KGHSH, CDR2 LQKENI. The CDR3 is made up of 14 amino acids. Trimming cost V 3 bases and J 3 bases, with 12 bases left between them. DNA for the CDR3: TGTGCCAGCTCACCTGTAGGAGGGGTCTACGAGCAGTACTTC. It is translated as CASSPVGGVYEQYF.

This clone was recorded only once. The V gene is TRBV5-8, the J gene TRBJ1-3, with D unclear. The CDR3 is made up of 14 amino acids. CDR1 is SGHTS, CDR2 YDEGEE, per germline. V was trimmed by 3 bases and J by 0 bases, leaving 7 bases between them. CDR3 bases: TGTGCCAGCAGCTCCTCAGCCTCTGGAAACACCATATATTTT. Translated: CASSSSASGNTIYF.

The CDR3 reads CASSLKVTDEQYF. In DNA, the CDR3 is TGTGCCAGCAGCTTAAAGGTTACGGACGAGCAGTACTTC. The chain recombines TRBV7-3 with TRBJ2-7; no firm D call. V shed 1 base and J shed 5 bases, with 9 bases lying between them. The CDR3 extends over 13 amino acids. The germline CDR1 and CDR2 sequences are SGHTA and FQGTGA.

The gene calls are TRBV18 and TRBJ2-3; D not certain. V lost 3 bases, J lost 2 bases, and 12 bases lay in between. The CDR3 runs to 15 residues. Germline CDR1 and CDR2: KGHSH and LQKENI. The CDR3: CASSPVMGLTDTQYF. As DNA, the CDR3 is TGTGCCAGCTCACCGGTAATGGGTCTCACAGATACGCAGTATTTT.

The chain is built from TRBV6-6 and TRBJ1-1; the D is unclear. Per the germline V gene, CDR1 is MNHNY and CDR2 is SVGAGI (reference sequence). The CDR3 is 12 residues long. Trimming removed 0 bases from V and 2 bases from J, with 1 base in between. The CDR3 sequence: CASSYSNTEAFF. The CDR3 DNA is TGTGCCAGCAGTTACTCAAACACTGAAGCTTTCTTT.

The CDR3, as DNA: TGCGCCAGCAGCTTGGCCAGGGCTACCCAAGAGACCCAGTACTTC. Translation: CASSLARATQETQYF. The rearrangement links TRBV5-1 to TRBJ2-5, with TRBD1 as a possible D gene (5 bases). V was clipped by 0 bases and J by 1 base, with 10 bases between them. This CDR3 contains 15 residues. Germline V gives CDR1 SGHRS, CDR2 YFSETQ.

The chain has TRBV7-6 and TRBJ2-1, with 11 bases aligning to TRBD2. The CDR3 has 15 amino acids. Losses at the gene ends were 5 bases for V and 7 bases for J; bases not matched to a gene: 7. CDR1 and CDR2 from the germline V gene are SGHVS and FNYEAQ. CDR3 loop: CASSLSGRAGNEQFF. CDR3 sequence (DNA): TGTGCCAGCAGCCTTAGCGGGAGGGCCGGAAATGAGCAGTTCTTC.

The J gene is TRBJ2-7, the V gene TRBV18, with TRBD1 matching over 7 bases. Trimming removed 3 bases from V and 3 bases from J; junction bases left unmatched: 8. Germline V gene sequence: CDR1 KGHSH, CDR2 LQKENI. The CDR3 runs to 15 residues. CDR3 protein: CASSPGTVTVYEQYF. The CDR3 bases are TGTGCCAGCTCACCCGGGACAGTTACAGTCTACGAGCAGTACTTC.

The chain has TRBV18 and TRBJ2-7, with no clear D. This CDR3 has 16 amino acids. The V end was cut by 1 base, the J end by 6 bases, with 19 bases between. Germline V gives CDR1 KGHSH, CDR2 LQKENI. CDR3 sequence reads: CASSPLTTPSTGEQYF. CDR3 nucleotides: TGTGCCAGCTCACCACTCACTACGCCGAGTACGGGCGAGCAGTACTTC. Drawing the rest from reference TRBV18 and TRBJ2-7, the complete variable domain is NAGVMQNPRHLVRRRGQEARLRCSPMKGHSHVYWYRQLPEEGLKFMVYLQKENIIDESGMPKERFSAEFPKEGPSILRIQQVVRGDSAAYFCASSPLTTPSTGEQYFGPGTRLTVT.

The V gene is TRBV28, the J gene TRBJ1-2; 7 bases match TRBD1. Germline V lookup: CDR1 MDHEN, CDR2 SYDVKM. This CDR3 is 15 amino acids long. The V segment lost 6 bases and the J segment 7 bases; nucleotides outside the gene matches: 14. CDR3: CASSVETTGLGGYTF. In DNA form, the CDR3 reads TGTGCCAGCAGCGTGGAAACGACAGGGTTAGGTGGCTACACCTTC.

The chain has TRBV2 and TRBJ1-2; D is unclear. The V gene lost 7 bases and the J gene lost 7 bases, with 16 bases spanning the gap. CDR3 length: 13 amino acids. Germline V lookup: CDR1 SNHLY, CDR2 FYNNEI. The CDR3 DNA reads as TGTGCCAGCACGTTTGAGGTTTCGGGTGGCTACACCTTC. Translating it yields CASTFEVSGGYTF.

With respect to this clone: Distinct nucleotide sequences in the sample also encode this CDR3. The V and J genes are TRBV27 and TRBJ2-5; D call uncertain. V lost 8 bases and J 3 bases, leaving 7 bases between the germline ends. The V gene's germline CDR1 is MNHEY and CDR2 SMNVEV (reference sequence). The CDR3 totals 11 residues. CDR3 residues: CASGRKETQYF. DNA of the CDR3: TGTGCCAGCGGCCGAAAAGAGACCCAGTACTTC.